This is a list of T cell receptor beta chains from one sample in a study of blood T cell repertoires in COVID-19. The protocol was immunoSEQ multiplex PCR, while the TCRdb copy is restricted to in-frame clones and leaves out a portion. The repertoire holds roughly 93,000 clones, with 70% to 90% as singletons. The sample consisted of peripheral blood. These receptors came from a man aged 45-65 years with acute or convalescent COVID-19. The CDR3 runs from the conserved cysteine through the conserved F or W. The D gene is left open where the match is weak. The size field is filled for only some rows; it gives once, few, many or a size class.

v_gene: TRBV7-8; abundance: .; j_gene: TRBJ1-2; d_gene: .; CDR3nt: TGTGCCAGCAGCTTAGACAGGGAGTATGGCTACACCTTC; CDR3aa: CASSLDREYGYTF
v_gene: TRBV6-1; abundance: .; j_gene: TRBJ2-7; d_gene: TRBD1; CDR3nt: TGTGCCAGCAGTGAAGAACAGGGGGCTCGGAACGAGCAGTACTTC; CDR3aa: CASSEEQGARNEQYF
v_gene: TRBV24-1; abundance: .; j_gene: TRBJ1-2; d_gene: TRBD1; CDR3nt: TGTGCCACCAGTGACGAACAGGGGGCTGGGGGCTACACCTTC; CDR3aa: CATSDEQGAGGYTF
v_gene: TRBV6-6; abundance: .; j_gene: TRBJ1-1; d_gene: .; CDR3nt: TGTGCCAGCAGTTACTCACTGGACACTGAAGCTTTCTTT; CDR3aa: CASSYSLDTEAFF
v_gene: TRBV5-1; abundance: .; j_gene: TRBJ1-2; d_gene: .; CDR3nt: TGCGCCAGCAGCTTGTTACTCCGACAGACCAACTATGGCTACACCTTC; CDR3aa: CASSLLLRQTNYGYTF
v_gene: TRBV7-9; abundance: .; j_gene: TRBJ1-4; d_gene: .; CDR3nt: TGTGCCAGCAGCTCGCAGGGGTCCCCTGGTGAAAAACTGTTTTTT; CDR3aa: CASSSQGSPGEKLFF
v_gene: TRBV7-2; abundance: .; j_gene: TRBJ2-5; d_gene: .; CDR3nt: TGTGCCAGCAGCTCTTTATCCAGGGAAGAGACCCAGTACTTC; CDR3aa: CASSSLSREETQYF
v_gene: TRBV6-5; abundance: once; j_gene: TRBJ1-3; d_gene: .; CDR3nt: TGTGCCAGCAGTTACTCGTTGGCATACGGAAACACCATATATTTT; CDR3aa: CASSYSLAYGNTIYF
v_gene: TRBV3-1/TRBV3-2; abundance: .; j_gene: TRBJ1-1; d_gene: .; CDR3nt: TGTGCCAGCAGCCCTCAAGGGAGGGGTAAAGCTTTCTTT; CDR3aa: CASSPQGRGKAFF
v_gene: TRBV5-5; abundance: .; j_gene: TRBJ2-2; d_gene: TRBD2; CDR3nt: TGTGCCAGCAGCTTGCCTAGCGGGGGGGCCAGTTACACCGGGGAGCTGTTTTTT; CDR3aa: CASSLPSGGASYTGELFF
v_gene: TRBV5-5; abundance: .; j_gene: TRBJ1-5; d_gene: .; CDR3nt: TGTGCCAGCAGCTTGGGCAGCGACGTAGGTCAGCCCCAGCATTTT; CDR3aa: CASSLGSDVGQPQHF
v_gene: TRBV5-1; abundance: .; j_gene: TRBJ1-2; d_gene: .; CDR3nt: TGCGCCAGCAGCTCCCTATTTCGACAAAAGACATCTGGCTACACCTTC; CDR3aa: CASSSLFRQKTSGYTF
v_gene: TRBV19; abundance: once; j_gene: TRBJ1-1; d_gene: .; CDR3nt: TGTGCCAGTAGTATAGAGGGGGGCGGGGGCACTGAAGCTTTCTTT; CDR3aa: CASSIEGGGGTEAFF
v_gene: TRBV4-2; abundance: .; j_gene: TRBJ2-1; d_gene: TRBD2; CDR3nt: TGTGCCAGCAGCCCCTCTAGCGGGGGGGCCGTTAATGAGCAGTTCTTC; CDR3aa: CASSPSSGGAVNEQFF
v_gene: TRBV28; abundance: .; j_gene: TRBJ1-5; d_gene: .; CDR3nt: TGTGCCAGCAGTTTAGAATCGGTCCTTCAGCCCCAGCATTTT; CDR3aa: CASSLESVLQPQHF
v_gene: TRBV15; abundance: few; j_gene: TRBJ1-5; d_gene: .; CDR3nt: TGTGCCACCAGCAGAGCTCCCCCCAGCAATCAGCCCCAGCATTTT; CDR3aa: CATSRAPPSNQPQHF
v_gene: TRBV18; abundance: .; j_gene: TRBJ1-6; d_gene: .; CDR3nt: TGTGCCAGCTCAGGCGGGTTGGGATCGGCTTCACCCCTCCACTTT; CDR3aa: CASSGGLGSASPLHF
v_gene: TRBV18; abundance: .; j_gene: TRBJ1-6; d_gene: .; CDR3nt: TGTGCCAGCTCACCACCGGCAGGTGGGAATTCACCCCTCCACTTT; CDR3aa: CASSPPAGGNSPLHF
v_gene: TRBV19; abundance: once; j_gene: TRBJ1-1; d_gene: .; CDR3nt: TGTGCCAGTAATAGCTCGTCCGCGGTGAACACTGAAGCTTTCTTT; CDR3aa: CASNSSSAVNTEAFF
v_gene: TRBV30; abundance: .; j_gene: TRBJ1-6; d_gene: TRBD1; CDR3nt: TGTGCCTGGACCAGGGGGATCGATAATTCACCCCTCCACTTT; CDR3aa: CAWTRGIDNSPLHF
v_gene: TRBV3-1/TRBV3-2; abundance: few; j_gene: TRBJ2-5; d_gene: .; CDR3nt: TGTGCCAGCAGCCAAGAAAGGTGGGCCCGTCAAGAGACCCAGTACTTC; CDR3aa: CASSQERWARQETQYF
v_gene: TRBV30; abundance: .; j_gene: TRBJ1-1; d_gene: .; CDR3nt: TGTGCCTGGAGTGCGGGGGGGGACACTGAAGCTTTCTTT; CDR3aa: CAWSAGGDTEAFF
v_gene: TRBV12-3/TRBV12-4; abundance: .; j_gene: TRBJ1-2; d_gene: .; CDR3nt: TGTGCCAGCAGTTTACGACAGAACTATGGCTACACCTTC; CDR3aa: CASSLRQNYGYTF
v_gene: TRBV9; abundance: once; j_gene: TRBJ2-5; d_gene: .; CDR3nt: TGTGCCAGCAGCGTAGGGCTAGTTGGAGAGACCCAGTACTTC; CDR3aa: CASSVGLVGETQYF
v_gene: TRBV27; abundance: .; j_gene: TRBJ2-1; d_gene: .; CDR3nt: TGTGCCAGCATCCGGACCGGGGGTATAAGTAATGAGCAGTTCTTC; CDR3aa: CASIRTGGISNEQFF
v_gene: TRBV29-1; abundance: .; j_gene: TRBJ1-4; d_gene: .; CDR3nt: TGCAGCGTTGGCCAGGCAACTAATGAAAAACTGTTTTTT; CDR3aa: CSVGQATNEKLFF
v_gene: TRBV5-4; abundance: .; j_gene: TRBJ2-2; d_gene: TRBD2; CDR3nt: TGTGCCAGCAGCTTAAGCGGGGGGGCCGCCGGGGAGCTGTTTTTT; CDR3aa: CASSLSGGAAGELFF
v_gene: TRBV18; abundance: .; j_gene: TRBJ1-1; d_gene: .; CDR3nt: TGTGCCAGCTCACCTTTCCCGGGAAACACTGAAGCTTTCTTT; CDR3aa: CASSPFPGNTEAFF
v_gene: TRBV27; abundance: .; j_gene: TRBJ1-5; d_gene: .; CDR3nt: TGTGCCAGCAGTTTAGAATCGGGGGGTAGCAATCAGCCCCAGCATTTT; CDR3aa: CASSLESGGSNQPQHF
v_gene: TRBV19; abundance: .; j_gene: TRBJ1-5; d_gene: .; CDR3nt: TGTGCCACCGCCGTGGGGGCGGATCAGCCCCAGCATTTT; CDR3aa: CATAVGADQPQHF
v_gene: TRBV27; abundance: .; j_gene: TRBJ2-5; d_gene: .; CDR3nt: TGTGCCAGCAGTTTACGGCAAGAGACCCAGTACTTC; CDR3aa: CASSLRQETQYF
v_gene: TRBV10-1; abundance: .; j_gene: TRBJ2-5; d_gene: TRBD2; CDR3nt: TGCGCCAGCAGTGACCCTAGCGGGCCACAAGAGACCCAGTACTTC; CDR3aa: CASSDPSGPQETQYF
v_gene: TRBV19; abundance: .; j_gene: TRBJ2-3; d_gene: TRBD2; CDR3nt: TGTGCCAGTAGCCCGGGACTAGCGTCAGATACGCAGTATTTT; CDR3aa: CASSPGLASDTQYF
v_gene: TRBV3-1/TRBV3-2; abundance: .; j_gene: TRBJ2-4; d_gene: TRBD1; CDR3nt: TGTGCCAGCAGCCGCGGACAGGGGTATGACATTCAGTACTTC; CDR3aa: CASSRGQGYDIQYF
v_gene: TRBV7-2; abundance: .; j_gene: TRBJ2-1; d_gene: .; CDR3nt: TGTGCCAGCAGCTTACCACGGGGGGCCGATACCAAAATACAGTTCTTC; CDR3aa: CASSLPRGADTKIQFF
v_gene: TRBV28; abundance: .; j_gene: TRBJ2-3; d_gene: TRBD2; CDR3nt: TGTGCCATCGGGTCCGGGGGGGACACAGATACGCAGTATTTT; CDR3aa: CAIGSGGDTDTQYF
v_gene: TRBV30; abundance: .; j_gene: TRBJ1-1; d_gene: .; CDR3nt: TGTGCCTGGAGTGTGGAGAGCAGGGGAGCTTTCTTT; CDR3aa: CAWSVESRGAFF
v_gene: TRBV9; abundance: .; j_gene: TRBJ1-2; d_gene: .; CDR3nt: TGTGCCAGCAGCGTAGCGGCGCAGGGGAGTGGCTACACCTTC; CDR3aa: CASSVAAQGSGYTF
v_gene: TRBV19; abundance: .; j_gene: TRBJ1-5; d_gene: .; CDR3nt: TGTGCCAGTAGTATGGGCCACCCACAGCCCCAGCATTTT; CDR3aa: CASSMGHPQPQHF
v_gene: TRBV24-1; abundance: .; j_gene: TRBJ2-3; d_gene: .; CDR3nt: TGTGCCACCAGTGGACTAGAGGGGAGAGATACGCAGTATTTT; CDR3aa: CATSGLEGRDTQYF
v_gene: TRBV3-1/TRBV3-2; abundance: once; j_gene: TRBJ1-6; d_gene: .; CDR3nt: TGTGCCAGCAGCCAAAAACTGACTCGATCACCCCTCCACTTT; CDR3aa: CASSQKLTRSPLHF
v_gene: TRBV6-5; abundance: once; j_gene: TRBJ1-1; d_gene: TRBD1; CDR3nt: TGTGCCAGCAGTTACCGGGGGACAGGCTTGAACACTGAAGCTTTCTTT; CDR3aa: CASSYRGTGLNTEAFF
v_gene: TRBV11-2; abundance: .; j_gene: TRBJ1-1; d_gene: .; CDR3nt: TGTGCCAGCAGCTTTTTTGCAGAGAACACTGAAGCTTTCTTT; CDR3aa: CASSFFAENTEAFF
v_gene: TRBV18; abundance: .; j_gene: TRBJ1-4; d_gene: TRBD1; CDR3nt: TGTGCCAGCTCACTTACGGGACAGACTCATGAAAAACTGTTTTTT; CDR3aa: CASSLTGQTHEKLFF
v_gene: TRBV20-1; abundance: .; j_gene: TRBJ1-6; d_gene: TRBD1; CDR3nt: TGCAGTCTTACAGGGGATTCACCCCTCCACTTT; CDR3aa: CSLTGDSPLHF
v_gene: TRBV7-3; abundance: .; j_gene: TRBJ1-3; d_gene: .; CDR3nt: TGTGCCAGCAGCCGGGACTCCGGCTCTGGAAACACCATATATTTT; CDR3aa: CASSRDSGSGNTIYF
v_gene: TRBV15; abundance: .; j_gene: TRBJ1-2; d_gene: .; CDR3nt: TGTGCCACCAGCAACGCCAGAGGGAATGGCTACACCTTC; CDR3aa: CATSNARGNGYTF
v_gene: TRBV5-4; abundance: .; j_gene: TRBJ2-3; d_gene: TRBD2; CDR3nt: TGTGCCAGCAGCTTCGCTAGCGGGGGCCTCACAGATACGCAGTATTTT; CDR3aa: CASSFASGGLTDTQYF
v_gene: TRBV19; abundance: .; j_gene: TRBJ2-1; d_gene: TRBD1; CDR3nt: TGTGCCAGTAGTATAGGGACAGGGGGCCTTATCGGTTACAATGAGCAGTTCTTC; CDR3aa: CASSIGTGGLIGYNEQFF
v_gene: TRBV5-1; abundance: .; j_gene: TRBJ2-6; d_gene: TRBD1; CDR3nt: TGCGCCAGCAGCCCAGCCGGGACAGGGGGCTCTGGGGCCAACGTCCTGACTTTC; CDR3aa: CASSPAGTGGSGANVLTF
v_gene: TRBV14; abundance: .; j_gene: TRBJ1-3; d_gene: TRBD1; CDR3nt: TGTGCCAGCAGCGGGACAGGTTTCTCTGGAAACACCATATATTTT; CDR3aa: CASSGTGFSGNTIYF
v_gene: TRBV18; abundance: .; j_gene: TRBJ1-5; d_gene: TRBD1; CDR3nt: TGTGCCAGCTCACCGGTAGACAGGGCAGGTCAGCCCCAGCATTTT; CDR3aa: CASSPVDRAGQPQHF
v_gene: TRBV6-5; abundance: once; j_gene: TRBJ2-5; d_gene: TRBD1; CDR3nt: TGTGCCAGCAGTCCTGGACAGGGGATCCGGGAGACCCAGTACTTC; CDR3aa: CASSPGQGIRETQYF
v_gene: TRBV10-2; abundance: .; j_gene: TRBJ1-1; d_gene: .; CDR3nt: TGCGCCAGCAGAGGGGCAGGAAACACTGAAGCTTTCTTT; CDR3aa: CASRGAGNTEAFF
v_gene: TRBV13; abundance: few; j_gene: TRBJ1-3; d_gene: .; CDR3nt: TGTGCCAGCAGCTCAAGTGGAGGCTCTGGAAACACCATATATTTT; CDR3aa: CASSSSGGSGNTIYF